This T cell receptor (beta chain) was captured in a study of T-cell reconstitution after alpha-beta-depleted transplantation in children. In this sample, this clonotype turned up many times. The germline CDR1 and CDR2 sequences are MDHEN and SYDVKM. V was shortened by 1 base and J by 2 bases, with 19 bases between the two germline ends. This CDR3 has 18 amino acids. Unique molecular identifiers were incorporated into the prepared TCRbeta library. TCRdb re-called the PCR reads through MiXCR, storing one row per CDR3 protein. The table has fewer than 25,000 distinct CDR3 sequences, around 9.9% seen once.

The input for sequencing was PBMCs from the stem cell graft donor, taken from the stem cell graft. The TCR comes from a human donor who donated a stem cell graft to a child with chronic granulomatous disease. The rearrangement links TRBV28 to TRBJ2-3; D is unclear. In DNA, the CDR3 is TGTGCCAGCAGTTTATCCCATTCGGCACAAACTTCCACAGATACGCAGTATTTT. Translating gives CASSLSHSAQTSTDTQYF.